What follows are 26 T cell receptor beta chains derived from one specimen sequenced in a study of blood T cells in healthy people across ages. A sample-barcoded 5' primer and a J-beta primer mix were used in a second PCR of about 6 to 12 cycles. TCRdb passed the 5' RACE reads through MiXCR, listing each CDR3 protein once. The sample yields under 1,000,000 distinct CDR3 sequences, 30% to 45% seen once. Material: blood. These receptors originate from a man younger than 35 in good health.

The V and J genes are TRBV29-1 and TRBJ2-2; D gene uncertain. Germline V gene sequence: CDR1 SQVTM, CDR2 ANQGSEA. The V gene lost 0 bases and the J gene lost 1 base, with 6 bases spanning the gap. CDR3 length equals 14 residues. The CDR3: CSVEERLNTGELFF. The CDR3, as DNA: TGCAGCGTTGAAGAGAGGCTGAACACCGGGGAGCTGTTTTTT.

The J gene is TRBJ2-7, the V gene TRBV12-3 or TRBV12-4, with a possible D match to TRBD1 (7 bases). CDR3 length: 14 amino acids. V was shortened by 6 bases and J by 7 bases, with 19 bases between the two germline ends. CDR3 DNA sequence: TGTGCCAGCAGCCCCGGTGGAGGGGGCAATGAGCAGTACTTC. Protein: CASSPGGGGNEQYF.

The genes are TRBV7-2 and TRBJ2-7; no clear D gene. The CDR3 spans 12 residues. Trimming removed 5 bases from V and 1 base from J, with 6 bases in between. Germline V CDR1 and CDR2: SGHTA, FQGNSA. The chain's CDR3 is CASSISSYEQYF. CDR3 sequence (DNA): TGTGCCAGCAGCATTTCTTCCTACGAGCAGTACTTC.

This clonotype was detected only a few times. This chain connects TRBV6-2 or TRBV6-3 to TRBJ2-7; D uncertain. The ends were cut back, 6 bases at V and 0 bases at J, with 12 bases in the middle. CDR1 and CDR2 from the germline V gene are MNHEY and SVGEGT. The CDR3 spans 14 residues. The CDR3 region has the DNA TGTGCCAGCAGCAGGTCCCGGTTCTCCTACGAGCAGTACTTC. Translation: CASSRSRFSYEQYF.

This clonotype was observed a few times. This sequence joins TRBV12-3 or TRBV12-4 and TRBJ2-1; weak D call: TRBD1 (5 bases). CDR3 length: 16 amino acids. V shed 5 bases and J shed 3 bases, with 17 bases lying between them. The CDR3 protein is CASSLQHAQGYNEQFF. As DNA, the CDR3 is TGTGCCAGCAGTCTACAACACGCGCAGGGCTACAATGAGCAGTTCTTC.

This chain joins TRBV7-9 and TRBJ2-3, with 14 bases aligning to TRBD2. Germline V gene lookup returns CDR1 SEHNR and CDR2 FQNEAQ (reference sequence). The CDR3 runs to 19 residues. The J segment lost 2 bases and the V segment lost 4 bases, leaving 11 bases of the junction unmatched. CDR3 coding DNA: TGTGCCAGCAGCTCCCTTTTGGGGACTAGCGGGGGAGACACAGATACGCAGTATTTT. The encoded protein is CASSSLLGTSGGDTDTQYF.

Note on this clonotype: At one end the junction does not follow the germline gene, possibly because of a read error. This rearrangement joins TRBV7-2 to TRBJ2-1; 11 bases line up with TRBD2. Matching the DNA end better, TRBJ2-7 makes the J call doubtful. The V gene's germline CDR1 is SGHTA and CDR2 FQGNSA. The CDR3 is 16 residues long. CDR3 residues: CAGSLWGTSGYNEQYF. The CDR3 nucleotides read TGTGCCGGCAGCTTGTGGGGGACTAGCGGATACAATGAGCAGTACTTC.

This clonotype was recorded a few times. The chain uses TRBV15 and TRBJ1-4; D ambiguous. Germline V gives CDR1 LNHNV, CDR2 YYDKDF (reference sequence). Trimming shortened V by 1 base and J by 9 bases, and 15 bases separated the two germline ends. The CDR3 consists of 15 residues. CDR3 amino acids: CATSRGRDGNKKLFF. CDR3 coding DNA: TGTGCCACCAGCAGAGGCAGAGATGGGAACAAAAAACTGTTTTTT. The full variable domain, rest sourced from reference TRBV15 and TRBJ1-4, is DAMVIQNPRYQVTQFGKPVTLSCSQTLNHNVMYWYQQKSSQAPKLLFHYYDKDFNNEADTPDNFQSRRPNTSFCFLDIRSPGLGDTAMYLCATSRGRDGNKKLFFGSGTQLSVL.

Details on this clonotype: This clone may be a read error of a much larger clone one base away. The chain uses TRBV4-2 and TRBJ1-2, with a tentative D call TRBD1 (6 bases). This CDR3 is built from 16 residues. From germline, CDR1 is LGHNA and CDR2 YNFKEQ. Trimming stripped 1 base from V and 6 bases from J, with 18 bases between. This chain's CDR3 is CASSQVGGGGLDGYTF. The CDR3 nucleotides read TGTGCCAGCAGCCAAGTAGGCGGGGGGGGGCTAGATGGCTACACCTTC.

This clonotype was seen only once. J is TRBJ1-3 and V is TRBV4-2; weak D call: TRBD1 (5 bases). V was shortened by 3 bases and J by 8 bases, with 17 bases between the two germline ends. This CDR3 contains 15 residues. Per germline, CDR1 LGHNA and CDR2 YNFKEQ. In DNA, the CDR3 is TGTGCCAGCAGCCAGGCTCTACAGGCCCGGGACACCATATATTTT. This translates into CASSQALQARDTIYF.

This clonotype has just one count. The V gene is TRBV6-1, the J gene TRBJ1-4; TRBD1 aligns across 8 bases. The CDR3 is 16 residues long. Germline CDR1 MNHNS, CDR2 SASEGT. With 6 bases clipped from V and 5 bases from J, the junction kept 11 bases outside the gene matches. The DNA of the CDR3 is TGTGCCAGCAGGGACCCCCCGGGACAGGCGAATGAAAAACTGTTTTTT. It yields the protein CASRDPPGQANEKLFF.

This clonotype has just a few counts. The chain has TRBV28 and TRBJ1-5, with 7 bases lining up with TRBD1. Germline V gene sequence: CDR1 MDHEN, CDR2 SYDVKM. Trimming cost V 5 bases and J 0 bases; bases outside gene matches: 13. This CDR3 has 18 residues. CDR3 in DNA: TGTGCCAGCAGTGCAATTGACAGGGACGGAGATAGCAATCAGCCCCAGCATTTT. Translating gives CASSAIDRDGDSNQPQHF. Supplemented by reference TRBV28 and TRBJ1-5, the full variable domain reads DVKVTQSSRYLVKRTGEKVFLECVQDMDHENMFWYRQDPGLGLRLIYFSYDVKMKEKGDIPEGYSVSREKKERFSLILESASTNQTSMYLCASSAIDRDGDSNQPQHFGDGTRLSIL.

This clonotype was seen many times. The chain recombines TRBV29-1 with TRBJ1-5, with 7 bases fitting TRBD1. Germline-derived CDR1 and CDR2 are SQVTM and ANQGSEA. The CDR3 length is 13 residues. Trimming cost V 4 bases and J 7 bases; bases outside gene matches: 7. The CDR3 reads CSVAQGQRQPQHF. DNA of the CDR3: TGCAGCGTTGCCCAGGGACAGCGCCAGCCCCAGCATTTT.

The CDR3 bases are TGTGCCAGCAGCCACACAAGTCAGCCCCAGCATTTT. Amino acids: CASSHTSQPQHF. The chain links TRBV7-9 to TRBJ1-5; no clear D. This CDR3 contains 12 residues. Germline V lookup: CDR1 SEHNR, CDR2 FQNEAQ (reference sequence). Trimming pared 5 bases from V and 6 bases from J, leaving 8 bases between.

This clonotype turned up a few times. The rearrangement uses TRBV7-9 and TRBJ1-6, with D perhaps matching TRBD1 (6 bases). Germline CDR1 SEHNR, CDR2 FQNEAQ (reference sequence). The CDR3 is made up of 14 amino acids. Trimming left V 3 bases short and J 7 bases short, with 10 bases between. CDR3 nucleotide sequence: TGTGCCAGCAGCTTCAGGGGACCGAATTCACCCCTCCACTTT. Amino acids: CASSFRGPNSPLHF.

This clonotype was detected only a few times. The gene calls are TRBV20-1 and TRBJ1-1; D may be TRBD1 (5 bases). Between the trimmed V and J ends, which lost 0 bases and 4 bases, there was a span of 15 bases. The CDR3 runs 15 residues. Per germline, CDR1 DFQATT and CDR2 SNEGSKA (reference sequence). The CDR3 protein is CSAREMNRGSTEAFF. In DNA, the CDR3 is TGCAGTGCTAGAGAAATGAATCGGGGGAGCACTGAAGCTTTCTTT.

This clonotype was seen a few times. The genes are TRBV7-2 and TRBJ1-1; D is perhaps TRBD1 (6 bases). The germline V gene has CDR1 SGHTA and CDR2 FQGNSA. The length of the CDR3 is 16 residues. V lost 4 bases and J 1 base, leaving 16 bases between the germline ends. The CDR3 DNA sequence: TGTGCCAGCAGCTCACACGGGGGGGGCCCGAACACTGAAGCTTTCTTT. Amino acids: CASSSHGGGPNTEAFF.

This clonotype was found a few times. The genes are TRBV5-6 and TRBJ2-6; no firm D call. Germline V gene sequence: CDR1 SGHDT, CDR2 YYEEEE. V shed 1 base and J shed 0 bases, with 17 bases lying between them. CDR3 length equals 19 residues. The CDR3 nucleotides read TGTGCCAGCAGCTTGCAGTTCCAAGCTCCTCTCTCTGGGGCCAACGTCCTGACTTTC. This sequence encodes CASSLQFQAPLSGANVLTF.

The CDR3 DNA reads as TGCAGTGCCCGCCGCGTTGGTAGCGGGGGCTACAATGAGCAGTTCTTC. Protein sequence: CSARRVGSGGYNEQFF. The chain has TRBV20-1 and TRBJ2-1, with 9 bases fitting TRBD2. This CDR3 region has 16 residues. J lost 3 bases, V lost 6 bases, and 12 bases had no gene match. Germline CDR1 and CDR2: DFQATT and SNEGSKA (reference sequence).

The V and J genes are TRBV20-1 and TRBJ1-2, with 8 bases identical to TRBD1. This CDR3 comprises 15 residues. CDR1 and CDR2 from the germline V gene are DFQATT and SNEGSKA (reference sequence). V dropped 2 bases and J dropped 0; count of bases not matched to a gene: 5. CDR3 bases: TGCAGTGCTAGATTTCGGACAGGGTCTAACTATGGCTACACCTTC. It translates to CSARFRTGSNYGYTF.

V usage is TRBV20-1 and J usage is TRBJ1-1; D remains unclear. This CDR3 comprises 10 residues. V lost 5 bases and J lost 12, with 13 bases in between. CDR1 is DFQATT, CDR2 SNEGSKA, per germline (reference sequence). CDR3 residues: CSAWQTFSFF. CDR3 in DNA: TGCAGTGCTTGGCAGACGTTCTCTTTCTTT.

This clonotype was seen more than once but under ten times. The V call is TRBV6-5, the J call TRBJ2-5; TRBD2 matches 12 bases. There are 16 residues in the CDR3. Per the germline V gene, CDR1 is MNHEY and CDR2 is SVGAGI. V lost 6 bases and J lost 1; bases outside the gene matches: 6. DNA for the CDR3: TGTGCCAGCAGCCCCCCGACTAGCGGGGGCCAAGAGACCCAGTACTTC. This gives the protein CASSPPTSGGQETQYF.

In its sample, this clonotype was seen a few times. V and J are TRBV11-2 and TRBJ2-4, with D possibly being TRBD1 or TRBD2 (5 bases each). Germline CDR1 SGHAT, CDR2 FQNNGV. This CDR3 region has 15 residues. The V end was cut by 4 bases, the J end by 0 bases, with 10 bases between. The CDR3 reads CASSSRERAKNIQYF. CDR3 DNA: TGTGCCAGCAGCTCCAGGGAGAGAGCCAAAAACATTCAGTACTTC.

The chain is built from TRBV7-3 and TRBJ2-1; 10 bases are a match to TRBD1. The CDR3 extends over 12 amino acids. V trimming: 8 bases; J trimming: 5 bases; junction bases outside the gene matches: 0. Germline assignment: CDR1 SGHTA and CDR2 FQGTGA. The CDR3 sequence: CASGTGDNEQFF. DNA for the CDR3: TGTGCCAGCGGGACAGGGGACAATGAGCAGTTCTTC.

This clonotype has at least ten counts. This chain connects TRBV27 to TRBJ1-5; D is unclear. CDR3 length: 13 amino acids. CDR1 MNHEY and CDR2 SMNVEV come from the germline V gene (reference sequence). The V gene lost 4 bases and the J gene lost 0 bases, with 4 bases spanning the gap. CDR3 amino acids: CASSSYSNQPQHF. CDR3 in DNA: TGTGCCAGCAGTTCATATAGCAATCAGCCCCAGCATTTT.

The rearrangement uses TRBV27 and TRBJ2-3; 7 bases are shared with TRBD2. With V trimmed by 0 bases and J by 1 base, 7 bases remained unmatched. CDR1 is MNHEY, CDR2 SMNVEV, per germline (reference sequence). CDR3 length: 17 residues. CDR3 loop: CASSLSWGDYRTDTQYF. The CDR3 bases are TGTGCCAGCAGTTTATCGTGGGGGGACTACCGCACAGATACGCAGTATTTT.